The TCR beta chain under discussion was sequenced for a study of CD8+ T cells in alopecia areata. This clone was seen more than once but under ten times. Germline V gene data show CDR1 as SQVTM and CDR2 as ANQGSEA. The CDR3 length is 13 residues. Between the trimmed V and J ends, which lost 7 bases and 1 base, there was a span of 13 bases. Extracted RNA was reverse transcribed, and the resulting cDNA served as sequencing template. The method was immunoSEQ multiplex PCR; TCRdb's version includes in-frame clones alone and lacks a portion of them. The table shows fewer than 250,000 clones, with 55% to 70% occurring only once. Treatment reported: oral pan-JAK inhibitor, 5-10 mg twice daily.

Sample: CD4+ T cells sorted from blood, taken at week 4, from a patient treated with tofacitinib. The sequence was obtained from a human donor with alopecia areata. The chain carries TRBV29-1 and TRBJ2-5; D may be TRBD2 (6 bases). The CDR3 nucleotides read TGCAGCGCTGGGGAGGTCACCCAAGAGACCCAGTACTTC. Translated, it gives CSAGEVTQETQYF. Full variable domain (missing parts from reference TRBV29-1 and TRBJ2-5): SAVISQKPSRDICQRGTSLTIQCQVDSQVTMMFWYRQQPGQSLTLIATANQGSEATYESGFVIDKFPISRPNLTFSTLTVSNMSPEDSSIYLCSAGEVTQETQYFGPGTRLLVL.